This T cell receptor (beta chain) was sequenced in a study of neurological immune-mediated disorders. TCRdb reprocessed the 5' RACE reads via MiXCR and lists one record per CDR3 protein. The sample lists about 59,000 distinct CDR3 sequences, 3% to 4% seen once, with 3.1% in the top ten. Ten or more counts support this clonotype. Sequenced input: PBMCs. This receptor was identified in a woman aged 30 to 39 with multiple sclerosis.

The CDR3 region is CSVEWAANYGYTF. The DNA of the CDR3 is TGCAGCGTTGAATGGGCAGCTAACTATGGCTACACCTTC. The chain combines TRBV29-1 with TRBJ1-2, with D unclear. CDR1 is SQVTM, CDR2 ANQGSEA, per germline. The CDR3 length is 13 residues. Trimming took off 2 bases at V and 0 bases at J, with 7 bases between the two ends.